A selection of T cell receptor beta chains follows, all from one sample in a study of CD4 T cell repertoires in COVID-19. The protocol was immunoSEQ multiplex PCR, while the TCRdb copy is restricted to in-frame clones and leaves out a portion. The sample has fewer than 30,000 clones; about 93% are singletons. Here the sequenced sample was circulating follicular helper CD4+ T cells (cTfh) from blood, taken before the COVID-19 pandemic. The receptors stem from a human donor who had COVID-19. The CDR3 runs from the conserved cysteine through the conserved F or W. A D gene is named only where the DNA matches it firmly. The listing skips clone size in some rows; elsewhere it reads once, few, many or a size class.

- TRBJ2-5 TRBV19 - CASSTTLGLETQYF TGTGCCAGTAGTACTACCCTAGGTCTAGAGACCCAGTACTTC
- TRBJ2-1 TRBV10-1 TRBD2 CASSFPQVDRLNPGGDNEQFF TGCGCCAGCAGCTTCCCCCAAGTAGATAGATTAAACCCGGGAGGGGACAATGAGCAGTTCTTC
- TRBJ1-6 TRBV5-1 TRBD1 CASSPGTGDNSPLHF TGCGCCAGCAGCCCCGGGACAGGGGACAATTCCCCCCTCCACTTT
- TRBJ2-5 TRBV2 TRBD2 CASSEEGTMQETQYF TGTGCCAGCAGTGAAGAGGGGACTATGCAAGAGACCCAGTACTTC
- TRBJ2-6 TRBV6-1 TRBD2 CASSELVSGTYSGANVLTF TGTGCCAGCAGTGAATTGGTTAGCGGGACGTACTCTGGGGCCAACGTCCTGACTTTC
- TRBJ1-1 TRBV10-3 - CAISDKVSNTEAFF TGTGCCATCAGTGATAAAGTCAGTAACACTGAAGCTTTCTTT
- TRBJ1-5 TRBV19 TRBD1 CASSRQGNQPQHF TGTGCCAGTAGTAGACAGGGTAATCAGCCCCAGCATTTT
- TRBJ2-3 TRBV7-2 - CASSTFSTDTQYF TGTGCCAGCAGCACATTCAGCACAGATACGCAGTATTTT
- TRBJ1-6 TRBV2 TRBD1 CASSEGTGYNSPLHF TGTGCCAGCAGTGAAGGGACAGGCTATAATTCACCCCTCCACTTT
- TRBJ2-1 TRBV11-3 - CASSQTRDSLAHNEQFF TGTGCCAGCAGCCAAACCCGGGACTCCCTCGCCCACAATGAGCAGTTCTTC
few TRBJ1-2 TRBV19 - CASSIAQGGGYTF TGTGCCAGTAGTATAGCACAGGGTGGTGGCTACACCTTC
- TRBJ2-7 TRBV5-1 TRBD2 CASSLASGGAGDSYEQYF TGCGCCAGCTCCCTTGCAAGCGGGGGGGCGGGTGATTCCTACGAGCAGTACTTC
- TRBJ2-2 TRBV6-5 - CASSFAGGGTGELFF TGTGCCAGCAGTTTCGCGGGCGGCGGTACCGGGGAGCTGTTTTTT
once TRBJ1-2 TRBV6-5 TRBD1 CASSPGTGSYGYTF TGTGCCAGCAGTCCGGGGACAGGTAGCTATGGCTACACCTTC
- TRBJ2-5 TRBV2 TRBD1 CASRGQVYQETQYF TGTGCCAGCAGAGGACAGGTTTACCAAGAGACCCAGTACTTC
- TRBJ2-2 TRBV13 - CASSRGLSGELFF TGTGCCAGCAGCCGAGGACTATCCGGGGAGCTGTTTTTT
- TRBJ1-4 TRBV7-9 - CASSLVTSTNEKLFF TGTGCCAGCAGCTTAGTGACATCAACTAATGAAAAACTGTTTTTT
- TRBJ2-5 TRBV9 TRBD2 CASSVGAGGTQETQYF TGTGCCAGCAGCGTAGGCGCGGGGGGAACACAAGAGACCCAGTACTTC
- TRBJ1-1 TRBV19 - CASSREAFNTEAFF TGTGCCAGTAGTAGAGAGGCTTTCAACACTGAAGCTTTCTTT
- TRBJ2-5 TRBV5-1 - CASSSPGGETQYF TGCGCCAGCAGCTCCCCCGGGGGAGAGACCCAGTACTTC
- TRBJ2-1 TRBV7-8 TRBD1 CASSSLTGPTYNEQFF TGTGCCAGCAGCTCGTTGACAGGGCCCACCTACAATGAGCAGTTCTTC
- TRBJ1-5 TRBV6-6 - CASSSLTENQPQHF TGTGCCAGCAGTTCTCTGACAGAGAATCAGCCCCAGCATTTT